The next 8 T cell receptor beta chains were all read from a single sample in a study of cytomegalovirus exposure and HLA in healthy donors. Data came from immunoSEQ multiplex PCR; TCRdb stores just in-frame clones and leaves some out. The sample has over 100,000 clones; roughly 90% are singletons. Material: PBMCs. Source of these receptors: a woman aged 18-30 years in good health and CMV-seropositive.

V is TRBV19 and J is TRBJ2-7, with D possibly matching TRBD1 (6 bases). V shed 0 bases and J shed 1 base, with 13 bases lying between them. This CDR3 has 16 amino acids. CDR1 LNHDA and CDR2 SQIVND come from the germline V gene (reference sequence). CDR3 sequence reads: CASSIEGIQGSYEQYF. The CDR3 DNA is TGTGCCAGTAGTATAGAGGGGATCCAGGGGTCCTACGAGCAGTACTTC.

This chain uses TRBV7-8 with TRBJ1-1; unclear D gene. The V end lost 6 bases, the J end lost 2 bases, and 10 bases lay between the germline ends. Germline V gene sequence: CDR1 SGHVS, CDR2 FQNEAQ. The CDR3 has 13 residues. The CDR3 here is CASSLQRNTEAFF. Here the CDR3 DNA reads TGTGCCAGCAGTCTACAGAGAAACACTGAAGCTTTCTTT.

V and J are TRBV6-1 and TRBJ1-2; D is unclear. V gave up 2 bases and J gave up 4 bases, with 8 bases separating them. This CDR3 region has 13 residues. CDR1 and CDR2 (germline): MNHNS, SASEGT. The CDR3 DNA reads TGTGCCAGCAGTGAACGGGGATTCTATGGCTACACCTTC. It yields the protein CASSERGFYGYTF.

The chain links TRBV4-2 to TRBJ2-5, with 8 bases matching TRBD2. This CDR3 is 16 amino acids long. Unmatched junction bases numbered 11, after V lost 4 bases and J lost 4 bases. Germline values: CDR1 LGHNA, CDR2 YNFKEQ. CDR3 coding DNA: TGTGCCAGCAGCCCCAATCCAGCGGGAGTAGGAGAGACCCAGTACTTC. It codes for CASSPNPAGVGETQYF.

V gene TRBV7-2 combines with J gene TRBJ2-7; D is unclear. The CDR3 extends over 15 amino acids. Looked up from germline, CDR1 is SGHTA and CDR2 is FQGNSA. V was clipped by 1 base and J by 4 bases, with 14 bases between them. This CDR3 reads CASSLGLGSSYEQYF. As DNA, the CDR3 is TGTGCCAGCAGCTTAGGGTTGGGCAGCTCGTACGAGCAGTACTTC. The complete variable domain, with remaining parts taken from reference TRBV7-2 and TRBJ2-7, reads GAGVSQSPSNKVTEKGKDVELRCDPISGHTALYWYRQSLGQGLEFLIYFQGNSAPDKSGLPSDRFSAERTGGSVSTLTIQRTQQEDSAVYLCASSLGLGSSYEQYFGPGTRLTVT.

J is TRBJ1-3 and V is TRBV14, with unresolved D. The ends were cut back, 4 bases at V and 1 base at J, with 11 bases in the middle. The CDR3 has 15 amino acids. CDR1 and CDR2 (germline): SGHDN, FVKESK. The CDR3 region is CASSRVAVSGNTIYF. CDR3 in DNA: TGTGCCAGCAGCCGCGTTGCGGTTTCTGGAAACACCATATATTTT.

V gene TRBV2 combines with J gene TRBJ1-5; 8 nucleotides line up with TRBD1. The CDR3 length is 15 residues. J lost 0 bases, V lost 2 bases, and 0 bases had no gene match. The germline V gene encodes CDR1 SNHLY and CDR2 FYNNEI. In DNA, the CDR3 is TGTGCCAGCAGTGAACAGGGGGCTAGCAATCAGCCCCAGCATTTT. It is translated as CASSEQGASNQPQHF.

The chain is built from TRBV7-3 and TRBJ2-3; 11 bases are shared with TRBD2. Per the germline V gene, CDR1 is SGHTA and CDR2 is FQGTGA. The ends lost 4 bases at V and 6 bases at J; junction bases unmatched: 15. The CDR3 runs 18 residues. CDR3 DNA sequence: TGTGCCAGCAGCTCCTCCCCACTAGCGGGGGCCCCCGGGGATACGCAGTATTTT. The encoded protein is CASSSSPLAGAPGDTQYF.